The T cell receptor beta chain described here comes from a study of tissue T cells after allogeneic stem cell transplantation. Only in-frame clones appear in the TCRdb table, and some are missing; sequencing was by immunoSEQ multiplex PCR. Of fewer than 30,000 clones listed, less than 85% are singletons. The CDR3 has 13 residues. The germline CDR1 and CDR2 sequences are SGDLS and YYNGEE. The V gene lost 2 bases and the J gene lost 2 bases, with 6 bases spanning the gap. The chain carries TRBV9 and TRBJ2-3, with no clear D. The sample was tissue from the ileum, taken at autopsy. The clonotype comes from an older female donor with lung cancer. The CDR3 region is CASSVRNTDTQYF. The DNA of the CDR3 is TGTGCCAGCAGCGTCCGGAACACAGATACGCAGTATTTT.